Listed below are T cell receptor beta chains from one sample, sequenced in a study of T cell responses to AZD1222 COVID-19 vaccine. The assay was immunoSEQ multiplex PCR, and TCRdb's table has in-frame clones only and misses some. The sample records 100,000 or so clones, roughly 91% being singletons. The sequenced sample was peripheral blood, obtained on day 0 of AZD1222 vaccination. The receptors were sampled from an adult in good health. Each CDR3 is given without its conserved first and last residue.

j_call v_call cdr3_length cdr3_aa
TRBJ2-7 TRBV18 12 ASSLAGVTYEQY
TRBJ2-1 TRBV18 11 ASSQGQGNEQF
TRBJ1-2 TRBV18 14 ASSPPGGQGISGYT
TRBJ1-5 TRBV18 11 ASSTDVYQPQH
TRBJ1-2 TRBV30 11 AWRGDRRLGYT
TRBJ2-1 TRBV4-2 13 ASSQKLAGGGEQF
TRBJ2-7 TRBV28 15 ASSLGLAGGPRFEQY
TRBJ2-7 TRBV7-6 14 ASIISGWLGFYEQY
TRBJ2-2 TRBV6-5 13 ASSSTSGGTGELF
TRBJ2-7 TRBV3-1/TRBV3-2 14 ASSQGAQLAGYEQY
TRBJ2-3 TRBV18 15 ASSPPNLAGAIDTQY